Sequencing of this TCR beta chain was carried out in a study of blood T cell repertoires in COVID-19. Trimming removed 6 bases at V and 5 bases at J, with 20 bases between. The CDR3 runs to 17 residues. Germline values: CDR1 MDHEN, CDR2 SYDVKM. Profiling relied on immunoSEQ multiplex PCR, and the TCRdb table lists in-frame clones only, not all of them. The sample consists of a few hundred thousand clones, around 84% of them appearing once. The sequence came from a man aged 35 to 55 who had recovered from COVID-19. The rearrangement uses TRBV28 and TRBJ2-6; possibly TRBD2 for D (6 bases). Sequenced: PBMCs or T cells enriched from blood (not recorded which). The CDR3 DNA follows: TGTGCCAGCAGAGCCGCACTGGGACTGGAGAGGGCCAACGTCCTGACTTTC. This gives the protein CASRAALGLERANVLTF.